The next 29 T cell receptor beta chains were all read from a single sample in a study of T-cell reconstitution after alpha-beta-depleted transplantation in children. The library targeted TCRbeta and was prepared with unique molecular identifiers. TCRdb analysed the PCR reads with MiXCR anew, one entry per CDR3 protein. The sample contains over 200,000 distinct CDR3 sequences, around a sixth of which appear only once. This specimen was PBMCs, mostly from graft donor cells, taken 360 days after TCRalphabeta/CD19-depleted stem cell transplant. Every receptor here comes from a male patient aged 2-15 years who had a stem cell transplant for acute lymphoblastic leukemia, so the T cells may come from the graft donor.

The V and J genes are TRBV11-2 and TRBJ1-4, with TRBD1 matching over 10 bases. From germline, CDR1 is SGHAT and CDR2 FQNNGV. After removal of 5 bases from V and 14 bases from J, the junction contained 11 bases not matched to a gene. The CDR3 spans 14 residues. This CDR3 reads CASSLRISDRGLFF. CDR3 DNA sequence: TGTGCCAGCAGCCTTCGAATATCGGACAGGGGGCTGTTTTTT. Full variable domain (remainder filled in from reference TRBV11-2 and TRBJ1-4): EAGVAQSPRYKIIEKRQSVAFWCNPISGHATLYWYQQILGQGPKLLIQFQNNGVVDDSQLPKDRFSAERLKGVDSTLKIQPAKLEDSAVYLCASSLRISDRGLFFGSGTQLSVL.

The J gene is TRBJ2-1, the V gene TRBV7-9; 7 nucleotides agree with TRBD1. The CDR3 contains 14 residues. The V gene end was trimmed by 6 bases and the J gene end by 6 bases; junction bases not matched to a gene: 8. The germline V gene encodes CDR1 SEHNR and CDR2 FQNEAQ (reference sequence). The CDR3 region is CASSSGDSPNEQFF. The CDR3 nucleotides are TGTGCCAGCAGTTCCGGGGACAGCCCCAATGAGCAGTTCTTC.

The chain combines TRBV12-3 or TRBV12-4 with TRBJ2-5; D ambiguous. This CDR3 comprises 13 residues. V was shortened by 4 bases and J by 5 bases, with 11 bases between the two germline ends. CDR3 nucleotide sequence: TGTGCCAGCAGTTATGGGTTGCAGGAGACCCAGTACTTC. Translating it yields CASSYGLQETQYF.

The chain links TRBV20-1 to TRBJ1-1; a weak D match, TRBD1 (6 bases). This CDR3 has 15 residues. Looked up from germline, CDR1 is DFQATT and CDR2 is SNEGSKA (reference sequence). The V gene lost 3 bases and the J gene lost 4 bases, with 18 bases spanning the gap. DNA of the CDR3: TGCAGTGCTAGTGAGGGAACAGGGTGGACCACTGAAGCTTTCTTT. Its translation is CSASEGTGWTTEAFF.

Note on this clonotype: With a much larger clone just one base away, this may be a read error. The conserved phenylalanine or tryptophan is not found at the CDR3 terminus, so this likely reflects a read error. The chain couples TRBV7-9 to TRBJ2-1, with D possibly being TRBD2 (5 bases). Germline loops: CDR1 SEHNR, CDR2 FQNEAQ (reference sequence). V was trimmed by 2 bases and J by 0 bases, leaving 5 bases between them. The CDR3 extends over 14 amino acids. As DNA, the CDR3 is TGTGCCAGCAGCTTAAGCGGCTCCTACAATGAGCAGTTCTGC. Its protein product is CASSLSGSYNEQFC.

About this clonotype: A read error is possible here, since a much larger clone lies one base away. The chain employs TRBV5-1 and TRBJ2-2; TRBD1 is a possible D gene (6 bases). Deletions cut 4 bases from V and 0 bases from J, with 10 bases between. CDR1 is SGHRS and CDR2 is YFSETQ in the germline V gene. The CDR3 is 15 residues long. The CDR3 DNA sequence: TGCGCCAGCAGCCGACAGGCGTCGAACACCGGGGAGCTGTTTTTT. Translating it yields CASSRQASNTGELFF.

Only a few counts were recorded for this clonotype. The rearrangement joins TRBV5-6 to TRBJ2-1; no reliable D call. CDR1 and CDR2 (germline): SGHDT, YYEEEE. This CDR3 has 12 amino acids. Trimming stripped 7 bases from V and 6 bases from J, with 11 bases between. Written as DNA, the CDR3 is TGTGCCAGCCACCTGGGGTTCAATGAGCAGTTCTTC. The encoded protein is CASHLGFNEQFF.

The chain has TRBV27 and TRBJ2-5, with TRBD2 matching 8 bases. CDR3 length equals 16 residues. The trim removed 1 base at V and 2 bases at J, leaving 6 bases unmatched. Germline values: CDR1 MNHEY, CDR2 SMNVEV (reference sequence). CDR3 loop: CASSLWGGGLQETQYF. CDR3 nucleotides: TGTGCCAGCAGTTTATGGGGCGGGGGGCTGCAAGAGACCCAGTACTTC.

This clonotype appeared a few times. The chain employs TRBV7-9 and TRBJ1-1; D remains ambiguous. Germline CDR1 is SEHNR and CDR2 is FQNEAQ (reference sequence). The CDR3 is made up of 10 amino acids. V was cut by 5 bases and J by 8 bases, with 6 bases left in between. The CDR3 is CASSPLEAFF. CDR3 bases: TGTGCCAGCAGCCCGCTCGAAGCTTTCTTT.

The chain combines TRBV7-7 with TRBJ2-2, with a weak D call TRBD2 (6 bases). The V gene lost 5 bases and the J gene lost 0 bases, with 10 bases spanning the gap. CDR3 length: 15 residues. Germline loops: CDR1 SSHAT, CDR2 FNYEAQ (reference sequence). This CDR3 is CASSPSESNTGELFF. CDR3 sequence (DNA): TGTGCCAGCAGCCCTAGCGAGTCGAACACCGGGGAGCTGTTTTTT.

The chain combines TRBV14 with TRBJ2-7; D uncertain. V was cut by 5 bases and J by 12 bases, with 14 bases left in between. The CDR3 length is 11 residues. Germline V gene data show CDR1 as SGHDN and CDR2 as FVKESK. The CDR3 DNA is TGTGCCAGCAGCGTCGGTCAGGATGGGTACTTC. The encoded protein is CASSVGQDGYF.

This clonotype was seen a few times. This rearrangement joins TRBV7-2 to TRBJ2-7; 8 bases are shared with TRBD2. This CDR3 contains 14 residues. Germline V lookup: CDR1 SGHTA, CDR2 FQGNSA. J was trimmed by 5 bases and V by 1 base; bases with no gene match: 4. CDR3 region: CASSLGLASDEQYF. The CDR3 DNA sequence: TGTGCCAGCAGCTTAGGACTAGCGTCTGACGAGCAGTACTTC.

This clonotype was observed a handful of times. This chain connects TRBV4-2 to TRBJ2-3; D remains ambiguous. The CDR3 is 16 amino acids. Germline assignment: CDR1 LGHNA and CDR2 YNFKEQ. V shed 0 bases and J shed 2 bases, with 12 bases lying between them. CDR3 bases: TGTGCCAGCAGCCAAGAAGGGAAAAGCCACACAGATACGCAGTATTTT. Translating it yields CASSQEGKSHTDTQYF.

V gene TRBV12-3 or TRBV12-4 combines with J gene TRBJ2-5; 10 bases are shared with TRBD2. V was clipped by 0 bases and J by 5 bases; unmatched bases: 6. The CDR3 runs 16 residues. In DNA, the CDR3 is TGTGCCAGCAGTTTAGCTAGCGGGGGGATGGGTGAGACCCAGTACTTC. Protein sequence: CASSLASGGMGETQYF.

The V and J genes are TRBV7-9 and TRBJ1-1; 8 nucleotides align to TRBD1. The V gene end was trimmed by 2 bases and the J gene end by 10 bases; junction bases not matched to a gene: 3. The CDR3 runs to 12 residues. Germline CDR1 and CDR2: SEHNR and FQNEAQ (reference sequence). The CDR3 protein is CASSLLDRGAFF. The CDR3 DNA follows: TGTGCCAGCAGCTTACTCGACAGGGGAGCTTTCTTT.

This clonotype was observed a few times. CDR3 region: CASSFQPFWTDSYNEQFF. CDR3 nucleotide sequence: TGTGCCAGCAGTTTCCAGCCCTTTTGGACGGATTCCTACAATGAGCAGTTCTTC. V is TRBV12-3 or TRBV12-4 and J is TRBJ2-1; D is ambiguous. CDR3 size: 18 residues. Deletions cut 3 bases from V and 1 base from J, with 19 bases between.

The CDR3 spells CSAPRGGQHGEQYF. The CDR3 DNA sequence: TGCAGTGCCCCGAGGGGGGGGCAACATGGCGAGCAGTACTTC. This sequence joins TRBV20-1 and TRBJ2-7; tentative D call: TRBD2 (7 bases). The CDR3 has 14 amino acids. Germline V gene sequence: CDR1 DFQATT, CDR2 SNEGSKA (reference sequence). Trimming stripped 6 bases from V and 6 bases from J, with 21 bases between.

The CDR3 nucleotides read TGTGCCAGCAGATTACGGGGGGATACGCAGTATTTT. It encodes CASRLRGDTQYF. The V and J genes are TRBV12-3 or TRBV12-4 and TRBJ2-3; D is perhaps TRBD2 (6 bases). CDR3 length: 12 amino acids. Between the trimmed V and J ends, which lost 6 bases and 6 bases, there was a span of 10 bases.

The CDR3 spells CSARLAGNLGAYEQYF. The CDR3 DNA reads as TGCAGTGCTAGACTAGCGGGAAATCTAGGCGCCTACGAGCAGTACTTC. V is TRBV20-1 and J is TRBJ2-7; TRBD2 matches 9 bases. The CDR3 loop spans 16 amino acids. The V gene end was trimmed by 2 bases and the J gene end by 2 bases; junction bases not matched to a gene: 10. CDR1 DFQATT and CDR2 SNEGSKA come from the germline V gene (reference sequence).

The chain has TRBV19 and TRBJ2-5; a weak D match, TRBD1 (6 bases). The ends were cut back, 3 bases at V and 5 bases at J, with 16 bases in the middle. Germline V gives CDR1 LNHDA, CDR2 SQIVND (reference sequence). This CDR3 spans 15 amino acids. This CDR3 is CASSIGGGPRETQYF. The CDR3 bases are TGTGCCAGTAGTATCGGTGGGGGCCCCCGGGAGACCCAGTACTTC.

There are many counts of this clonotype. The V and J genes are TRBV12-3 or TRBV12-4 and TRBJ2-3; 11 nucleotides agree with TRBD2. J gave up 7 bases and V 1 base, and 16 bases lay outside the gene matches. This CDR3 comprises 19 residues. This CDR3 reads CASSLGPLAVSGGAHTQYF. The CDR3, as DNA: TGTGCCAGCAGTTTAGGACCCCTTGCTGTTAGCGGGGGGGCTCATACGCAGTATTTT.

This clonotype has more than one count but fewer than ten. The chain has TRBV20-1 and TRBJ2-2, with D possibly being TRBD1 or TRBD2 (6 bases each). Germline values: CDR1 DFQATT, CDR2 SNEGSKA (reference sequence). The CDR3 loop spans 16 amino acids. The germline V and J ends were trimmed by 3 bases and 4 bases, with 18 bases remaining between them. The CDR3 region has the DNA TGCAGTGCTAGGAGGAACGGGGGCGCTGGCACCGGGGAGCTGTTTTTT. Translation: CSARRNGGAGTGELFF.

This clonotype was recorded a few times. The CDR3 is CSASLLDREAFF. The CDR3 bases are TGCAGTGCTAGTCTTCTGGACAGAGAAGCTTTCTTT. The V and J genes are TRBV20-1 and TRBJ1-1, with a tentative D call TRBD1 (6 bases). Germline V gene sequence: CDR1 DFQATT, CDR2 SNEGSKA (reference sequence). The CDR3 runs to 12 residues. V was cut by 3 bases and J by 8 bases, with 13 bases left in between.

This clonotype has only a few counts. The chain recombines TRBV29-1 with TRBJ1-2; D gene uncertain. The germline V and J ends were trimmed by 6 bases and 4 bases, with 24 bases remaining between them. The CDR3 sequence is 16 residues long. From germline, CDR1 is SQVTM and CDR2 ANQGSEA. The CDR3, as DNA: TGCAGCGTCCCCACTGAGGGTCCATTGGTAGGCTATGGCTACACCTTC. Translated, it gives CSVPTEGPLVGYGYTF.

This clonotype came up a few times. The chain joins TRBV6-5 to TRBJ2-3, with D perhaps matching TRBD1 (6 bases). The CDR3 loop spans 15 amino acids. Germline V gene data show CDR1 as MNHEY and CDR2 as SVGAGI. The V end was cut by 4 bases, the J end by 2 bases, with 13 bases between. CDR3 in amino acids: CASSLDRSYTDTQYF. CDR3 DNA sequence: TGTGCCAGCAGTTTAGACAGGTCCTACACAGATACGCAGTATTTT.

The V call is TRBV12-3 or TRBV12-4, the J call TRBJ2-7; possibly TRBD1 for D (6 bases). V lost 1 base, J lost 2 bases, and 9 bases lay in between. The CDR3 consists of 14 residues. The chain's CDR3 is CASSLEQGTYEQYF. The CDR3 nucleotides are TGTGCCAGCAGTTTAGAACAGGGTACCTACGAGCAGTACTTC.

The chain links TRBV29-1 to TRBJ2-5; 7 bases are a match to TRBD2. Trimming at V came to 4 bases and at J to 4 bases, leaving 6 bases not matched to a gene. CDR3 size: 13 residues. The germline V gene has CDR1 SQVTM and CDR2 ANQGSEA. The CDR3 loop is CSVVKRLAETQYF. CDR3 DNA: TGCAGCGTTGTTAAGAGACTAGCAGAGACCCAGTACTTC.

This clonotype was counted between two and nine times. CDR3: CASSQEAGPNYGYTF. For the CDR3, the DNA is TGTGCCAGCAGCCAAGAGGCAGGGCCTAACTATGGCTACACCTTC. The V and J genes are TRBV3-1 and TRBJ1-2; possibly TRBD1 for D (5 bases). Germline CDR1 reads LGHDT; CDR2 reads YNNKEL (reference sequence). V was shortened by 0 bases and J by 0 bases, with 8 bases between the two germline ends. The CDR3 sequence is 15 residues long.

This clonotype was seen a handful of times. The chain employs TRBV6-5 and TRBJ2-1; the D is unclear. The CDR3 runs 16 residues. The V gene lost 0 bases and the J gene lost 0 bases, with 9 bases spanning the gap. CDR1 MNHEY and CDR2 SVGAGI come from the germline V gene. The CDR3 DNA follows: TGTGCCAGCAGTTACTCCGGCCTGAGCTCCTACAATGAGCAGTTCTTC. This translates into CASSYSGLSSYNEQFF.